Presented here are 13 T cell receptor beta chains from one specimen sequenced in a study of metastatic and nonmetastatic thyroid tumors. TCRdb called clones again from the PCR reads with MiXCR. Here the sample spans 20,000 to 25,000 clones, approximately 9.9% being singletons. Ahead of thyroid surgery, no patient had received treatment of any kind. Sequencing was carried out using blood. The origin of the receptors is a female donor with papillary thyroid cancer or a benign thyroid nodule (not recorded which). Some clones in this sample may be carry-over from other donors' samples.

This clone showed up just a few times. A read error may be the cause here, since a much bigger clone is one base away. Other DNA sequences in the sample encode the same CDR3. The V gene is TRBV20-1, the J gene TRBJ2-7, with 11 bases aligning to TRBD2. This CDR3 has 15 residues. J lost 4 bases, V lost 0 bases, and 5 bases had no gene match. Germline CDR1 is DFQATT and CDR2 is SNEGSKA (reference sequence). CDR3 region: CSARDRLAGGYEQYF. In DNA, the CDR3 is TGCAGTGCTAGAGATCGTCTAGCGGGAGGATACGAGCAGTACTTC.

This clone turned up a few times. V is TRBV6-1 and J is TRBJ2-7; tentative D call: TRBD1 (6 bases). This CDR3 contains 12 residues. Germline-derived CDR1 and CDR2 are MNHNS and SASEGT. V was cut by 7 bases and J by 2 bases, with 9 bases left in between. The CDR3 reads CASTRGPYEQYF. The DNA for the CDR3 is TGTGCCAGCACCAGGGGTCCCTACGAGCAGTACTTC.

This clone was seen at least ten times. The CDR3 loop reads CASSLTVKDYGYTF. Written as DNA, the CDR3 is TGTGCCAGCAGCTTAACAGTAAAAGACTATGGCTACACCTTC. This chain joins TRBV5-5 and TRBJ1-2; D ambiguous. The V end lost 2 bases, the J end lost 3 bases, and 11 bases lay between the germline ends. Per the germline V gene, CDR1 is SGHKS and CDR2 is YYEKEE (reference sequence). The CDR3 sequence is 14 residues long.

The gene calls are TRBV3-1 and TRBJ2-5; 7 positions agree with TRBD1. J lost 1 base, V lost 2 bases, and 10 bases had no gene match. Germline lookup yields CDR1 LGHDT and CDR2 YNNKEL (reference sequence). The CDR3 has 17 amino acids. DNA for the CDR3: TGTGCCAGCAGCCAAAGATCGGGACAGTGGACCCAAGAGACCCAGTACTTC. It yields the protein CASSQRSGQWTQETQYF.

The table lists this clone with many counts. The junction departs from germline at one end; a sequencing error may be responsible. The gene calls are TRBV7-7 and TRBJ2-1; TRBD2 matches at 7 bases. Germline-derived CDR1 and CDR2 are SSHAT and FNYEAQ (reference sequence). The CDR3 spans 13 residues. Written as DNA, the CDR3 is TGTGCTAGCAGCTTAGGGACTAACAATGAGCAGTTCTTC. This codes for CASSLGTNNEQFF.

This clone was found many times. The chain's CDR3 is CASMVPSSTDTQYF. The CDR3 DNA reads TGTGCCAGCATGGTGCCTTCTAGCACAGATACGCAGTATTTT. The V call is TRBV2, the J call TRBJ2-3; no clear D gene. The germline CDR1 and CDR2 sequences are SNHLY and FYNNEI. This CDR3 is 14 amino acids long. V was trimmed by 7 bases and J by 0 bases, leaving 11 bases between them.

This clone was recorded many times. This sequence joins TRBV11-2 and TRBJ2-7; 9 nucleotides line up with TRBD1. The CDR3 length is 15 residues. Germline-derived CDR1 and CDR2 are SGHAT and FQNNGV. The J segment lost 5 bases and the V segment lost 5 bases, leaving 10 bases of the junction unmatched. The CDR3 sequence: CASSATGTGFHEQYF. The CDR3 region has the DNA TGTGCCAGCAGCGCTACCGGGACAGGGTTCCACGAGCAGTACTTC.

V and J are TRBV6-4 and TRBJ2-1; the match to TRBD2 covers 7 bases. Losses at the gene ends were 6 bases for V and 2 bases for J; bases not matched to a gene: 7. This CDR3 has 15 amino acids. Germline V gene lookup returns CDR1 MRHNA and CDR2 SNTAGT. The CDR3 DNA reads as TGTGCCAGCAGCGATCTAGCGGATCCCTACAATGAGCAGTTCTTC. Translation: CASSDLADPYNEQFF.

On this clone: This could be a read error, since a much larger clone is one nucleotide away. The CDR3 loop reads CSDRGTLRELFF. The CDR3 DNA is TGCAGTGATAGAGGGACTTTGAGGGAGCTGTTTTTT. The rearrangement joins TRBV20-1 to TRBJ2-2, with TRBD2 as a possible D gene (6 bases). Germline V lookup: CDR1 DFQATT, CDR2 SNEGSKA (reference sequence). This CDR3 has 12 residues.

This clone was seen ten or more times. The chain recombines TRBV7-6 with TRBJ2-2, with 9 bases lining up with TRBD2. Germline-derived CDR1 and CDR2 are SGHVS and FNYEAQ. This CDR3 is 15 amino acids long. V lost 5 bases, J lost 6 bases, and 7 bases stayed unmatched. The DNA of the CDR3 is TGTGCCAGCAGCGGACAGCGGGAGGTCGCCGGGGAGCTGTTTTTT. Translating it yields CASSGQREVAGELFF.

The chain carries TRBV11-3 and TRBJ2-1; TRBD2 matches 11 bases. V shed 5 bases and J 9 bases; nucleotides not matched to a gene: 6. This CDR3 has 14 residues. Germline-derived CDR1 and CDR2 are SGHNT and YENEEA. CDR3: CASSIRLAGFEQFF. DNA of the CDR3: TGTGCCAGCAGCATCCGACTAGCGGGGTTTGAGCAGTTCTTC.

This clone was counted a few times. The rearrangement uses TRBV6-1 and TRBJ1-6; D unresolved. Trimming pared 3 bases from V and 7 bases from J, leaving 22 bases between. This CDR3 spans 18 amino acids. Looked up from germline, CDR1 is MNHNS and CDR2 is SASEGT. CDR3 residues: CASSESPGRRSWNSPLHF. The CDR3 DNA reads as TGTGCCAGCAGTGAGTCCCCCGGGCGGCGCAGTTGGAATTCACCCCTCCACTTT.

This clone qualifies as medium-sized (0.01 to 0.1%). The J gene is TRBJ2-1, the V gene TRBV28; 9 nucleotides line up with TRBD2. J gave up 8 bases and V 5 bases, and 13 bases lay outside the gene matches. Germline V CDR1 and CDR2: MDHEN, SYDVKM. The CDR3 consists of 16 residues. The CDR3 bases are TGTGCCAGCAGTCCCGGGGGGACTAGCATTTGGCATGAGCAGTTCTTC. Protein: CASSPGGTSIWHEQFF.